This T cell receptor (beta chain) was sequenced during a study of liver allograft versus peripheral blood T cells. Study-level background: A comparison was made between T cell receptor repertoires in transplanted livers and those in recipients' peripheral blood.

TCRdb called the reads again in MiXCR, with one record for every CDR3 protein. The sample yields about 11,000 distinct CDR3 sequences, 23% seen once. Findings of the study overall: Repertoires of T cell receptors that resided inside liver allografts reportedly differed from those in peripheral blood.

The CDR3 is 14 residues long. Trimming took 4 bases from V and 6 from J; bases not matched to a gene: 6. Germline V CDR1 and CDR2: SQVTM, ANQGSEA. As concerns this clonotype: Its specificity is unknown.

The receptor's source is a human patient who had a liver transplant. Some T cells may be graft donor cells. This rearrangement joins TRBV29-1 to TRBJ2-7; 13 bases line up with TRBD2. This chain's CDR3 is CSVAPGLAGREQYF. The CDR3 nucleotides read TGCAGCGTTGCTCCGGGACTAGCGGGACGCGAGCAGTACTTC.